In its sample, the clone carrying this T cell receptor beta chain was seen a few times. Its antigen is not known. The data originate from a study of T cells in Graves' hyperthyroidism and ophthalmopathy. General study points: Most thyroid clonotypes expanded above 0.001 were also detected in blood.

V lost 8 bases and J lost 3, with 14 bases in between. The CDR3 is 13 residues long. RNA transcripts served as the template for amplifying TCR beta CDR3 regions. The TCR CDR3 was amplified in a first-round RT-PCR using the HTBI primer set. TCRdb passed the multiplex PCR reads through MiXCR, listing each CDR3 protein once. Among more than 600,000 distinct CDR3 sequences listed, roughly 15% were seen once. The TCR comes from a young man with Graves' hyperthyroidism. This chain connects TRBV12-3 or TRBV12-4 to TRBJ2-7; D gene uncertain. Sequencing was done on a sample of blood. The CDR3 reads CASGSPFVYEQYF. CDR3 DNA: TGTGCCAGCGGTTCTCCTTTTGTCTACGAGCAGTACTTC.